Below, 18 T cell receptor beta chains from the same sample are listed, as sequenced in a study of T cell clonality in common variable immunodeficiency. General study points: Reportedly, TCR beta sequences from common variable immunodeficiency showed fewer deletions and N-nucleotide insertions.

Their antigen targets remain unknown. Method: immunoSEQ multiplex PCR; TCRdb's copy keeps in-frame clones and lacks some. The specimen has tens of thousands of clones, none found just once. Specimen: peripheral blood mononuclear cells. The receptors shown here come from a human donor with common variable immunodeficiency.

This clone was detected only a few times. Coverage ceases 3 residues before the CDR3 finishes, and the germline J gene fills in the end. V usage is TRBV7-3 and J usage is TRBJ2-3; 9 bases are shared with TRBD2. The ends lost 3 bases at V and 6 bases at J; junction bases unmatched: 7. Germline lookup yields CDR1 SGHTA and CDR2 FQGTGA. The CDR3 runs 15 residues. The covered CDR3 bases are TGTGCCAGCAGCTTGACTAGCGGATTGGGGGATACG. Residues: CASSLTSGLGDT. The entire CDR3 sequence reads CASSLTSGLGDTQYF.

This clone has a count of ten or more. The sequenced fragment ends 3 residues before the CDR3 boundary, so the rest is inferred from the germline J gene. The rearrangement joins TRBV18 to TRBJ1-5; possible D gene TRBD1, 6 bases. The CDR3 contains 19 residues. V lost 2 bases to trimming and J lost 1 base, with 21 bases between them. The germline CDR1 and CDR2 sequences are KGHSH and LQKENI. Incomplete CDR3 DNA: TGTGCCAGCTCACCAGTTCCCCCGGGGGGGGCTGTAAGCAATCAGCCC. Amino acids: CASSPVPPGGAVSNQP. The complete CDR3 sequence is CASSPVPPGGAVSNQPQHF.

There are many counts of this clone. Sequencing ends 3 residues short of the CDR3 end; the germline J gene provides the rest. The chain combines TRBV20-1 with TRBJ2-2; D uncertain. The CDR3 loop spans 15 amino acids. V was shortened by 0 bases and J by 0 bases, with 8 bases between the two germline ends. CDR1 and CDR2 from the germline V gene are DFQATT and SNEGSKA (reference sequence). Partial CDR3 DNA: TGCAGTGCTAGAGATCCAGTCGCGAACACCGGGGAG. This encodes CSARDPVANTGE. The entire CDR3 is CSARDPVANTGELFF.

This clone turned up a few times. The sequence runs out 3 residues before the end of the CDR3; the remainder is reconstructed from the germline J gene. The genes are TRBV5-1 and TRBJ2-7, with TRBD1 identical over 9 bases. The V gene's germline CDR1 is SGHRS and CDR2 YFSETQ. V trimming: 4 bases; J trimming: 6 bases; junction bases outside the gene matches: 5. This CDR3 contains 13 residues. The sequenced CDR3 bases are TGCGCCAGCAGCCTAAGACAGGGGGGCGAG. It yields the protein CASSLRQGGE. The entire CDR3 protein reads CASSLRQGGEQYF.

Turning to this clone: Read coverage stops 3 residues before the CDR3 terminus; the germline J gene supplies the remainder. V and J are TRBV10-2 and TRBJ2-1; tentatively, D is TRBD1 (6 bases). There are 11 residues in the CDR3. Trimming cost V 7 bases and J 8 bases, with 9 bases left between them. The V gene's germline CDR1 is WSHSY and CDR2 SAAADI. The CDR3 here is CASKRQDEQFF. The sequenced CDR3 bases are TGCGCCAGCAAGAGACAGGATGAG.

This clone came up many times. The CDR3 end is not reached by the read, which stops 3 residues before it; the germline J gene fills it in. This rearrangement joins TRBV18 to TRBJ2-7, with D maybe TRBD1 (5 bases). Trimming took 0 bases from V and 6 from J, leaving 15 bases between them. The germline V gene has CDR1 KGHSH and CDR2 LQKENI. The CDR3 is made up of 15 amino acids. Incomplete CDR3 DNA: TGTGCCAGCTCACCACCGGCCGGCAGGGCCATCGAG. As protein: CASSPPAGRAIE. Given in full, the CDR3 is CASSPPAGRAIEQYF.

Ten or more counts support this clone. The missing CDR3 end, 3 residues past where the read stops, is filled in from the germline J gene. The rearrangement uses TRBV18 and TRBJ2-7; 10 positions agree with TRBD1. The CDR3 totals 14 residues. Germline V CDR1 and CDR2: KGHSH, LQKENI. The V gene end was trimmed by 3 bases and the J gene end by 5 bases; junction bases not matched to a gene: 4. The DNA read from the CDR3 is TGTGCCAGCTCACCCGGGACAGGGGCCCACGAG. Its translation is CASSPGTGAHE. From start to end, the CDR3 is CASSPGTGAHEQYF. Complete variable domain (other parts from reference TRBV18 and TRBJ2-7): NAGVMQNPRHLVRRRGQEARLRCSPMKGHSHVYWYRQLPEEGLKFMVYLQKENIIDESGMPKERFSAEFPKEGPSILRIQQVVRGDSAAYFCASSPGTGAHEQYFGPGTRLTVT.

A few counts support this clone. The read stops 3 residues short of the end of the CDR3; the missing end is completed from the germline J gene. V usage is TRBV7-6 and J usage is TRBJ1-3; D unresolved. The germline V gene has CDR1 SGHVS and CDR2 FNYEAQ. This CDR3 has 17 residues. V lost 0 bases and J 0 bases, leaving 12 bases between the germline ends. The CDR3 region is CASSLAVIQSSGNTIYF. The sequenced part of the CDR3 DNA is TGTGCCAGCAGCTTAGCGGTAATTCAGAGCTCTGGAAACACC.

With respect to this clone: The read gets to within 3 residues of the CDR3 end, and the germline J gene fills in the rest. The chain joins TRBV19 to TRBJ1-1; tentatively, D is TRBD1 (6 bases). This CDR3 is built from 13 residues. The germline gives CDR1 LNHDA, CDR2 SQIVND (reference sequence). Deletions cut 10 bases from V and 1 base from J, with 13 bases between. This CDR3 is CATKGGGNTEAFF. Incomplete CDR3 DNA: TGTGCCACCAAAGGGGGGGGGAACACTGAA.

This clone appeared many times. The CDR3 goes on 3 residues after the read ends, and that part is filled in from the germline J gene. The chain combines TRBV6-4 with TRBJ2-1; the match to TRBD2 covers 10 bases. This CDR3 comprises 15 residues. Germline V gene sequence: CDR1 MRHNA, CDR2 SNTAGT. J lost 7 bases, V lost 5 bases, and 8 bases had no gene match. The CDR3: CASSPTSGARNEQFF. The covered CDR3 bases are TGTGCCAGCAGTCCCACTAGCGGGGCTAGGAATGAG.

This clone came up many times. Coverage ceases 3 residues before the CDR3 finishes, and the germline J gene fills in the end. The chain employs TRBV20-1 and TRBJ2-7; 12 nucleotides align to TRBD2. V lost 2 bases to trimming and J lost 4 bases; unmatched junction nucleotides: 6. The CDR3 is 15 amino acids. Germline V CDR1 and CDR2: DFQATT, SNEGSKA (reference sequence). Here the CDR3 reads CSARQGLAGNYEQYF. CDR3 DNA (partial): TGCAGTGCTAGACAAGGACTAGCGGGAAATTACGAG.

This clone has at least ten counts. This CDR3 is CASSSGQLNTGELFF. The covered CDR3 bases are TGCGCCAGCAGCTCGGGACAGTTGAACACCGGGGAG. This chain connects TRBV5-1 to TRBJ2-2, with 7 positions matching TRBD1. Coverage ceases 3 residues before the CDR3 finishes, and the germline J gene fills in the end. The CDR3 is made up of 15 amino acids. Germline V lookup: CDR1 SGHRS, CDR2 YFSETQ. V was pared by 3 bases and J by 1 base, with 3 bases of the junction left unmatched. Together with reference TRBV5-1 and TRBJ2-2, the CDR3 gives the full variable domain: KAGVTQTPRYLIKTRGQQVTLSCSPISGHRSVSWYQQTPGQGLQFLFEYFSETQRNKGNFPGRFSGRQFSNSRSEMNVSTLELGDSALYLCASSSGQLNTGELFFGEGSRLTVL.

This clone was picked up a small number of times. The read falls 3 residues short of the CDR3 end, and the missing part is taken from the germline J gene. J is TRBJ2-5 and V is TRBV7-6, with D maybe TRBD2 (6 bases). The V and J ends lost 1 base and 2 bases respectively, with 8 bases between them. CDR1 is SGHVS, CDR2 FNYEAQ, per germline. CDR3 length: 14 residues. The CDR3 region is CASSLVAVQETQYF. Incomplete CDR3 DNA: TGTGCCAGCAGCTTAGTAGCGGTACAAGAGACC. Looking up the rest from reference TRBV7-6 and TRBJ2-5 gives the full variable domain: GAGVSQSPRYKVTKRGQDVALRCDPISGHVSLYWYRQALGQGPEFLTYFNYEAQQDKSGLPNDRFSAERPEGSISTLTIQRTEQRDSAMYRCASSLVAVQETQYFGPGTRLLVL.

This clone has more than one count but fewer than ten. The CDR3 end lies 3 residues beyond the end of the read and is filled in from the germline J gene. V is TRBV5-1 and J is TRBJ2-2; TRBD2 matches 8 bases. The CDR3 length is 18 residues. V dropped 0 bases and J dropped 1; count of bases not matched to a gene: 8. Per germline, CDR1 SGHRS and CDR2 YFSETQ. The CDR3 is CASSLGGATSGNTGELFF. The covered CDR3 bases are TGCGCCAGCAGCTTGGGAGGGGCAACTAGCGGGAACACCGGGGAG.

On this clone: The sequenced fragment ends 3 residues before the CDR3 boundary, so the rest is inferred from the germline J gene. The J gene is TRBJ1-2, the V gene TRBV2; 7 nucleotides align to TRBD1. Looked up from germline, CDR1 is SNHLY and CDR2 is FYNNEI. CDR3 size: 14 residues. The V segment lost 5 bases and the J segment 7 bases; nucleotides outside the gene matches: 10. The sequenced part of the CDR3 DNA is TGTGCCAGCAGTTCCAACAGGGGTGTTGCTGGC. It encodes CASSSNRGVAG. The complete CDR3 sequence is CASSSNRGVAGYTF.

This clone was seen repeatedly, ten times or more. Read coverage stops 3 residues before the CDR3 terminus; the germline J gene supplies the remainder. The chain is built from TRBV7-2 and TRBJ1-1; D is ambiguous. This CDR3 has 13 amino acids. CDR1 and CDR2 (germline): SGHTA, FQGNSA. The V end lost 4 bases, the J end lost 1 base, and 7 bases lay between the germline ends. CDR3 protein: CASSSLGNTEAFF. The covered CDR3 bases are TGTGCCAGCAGCTCCCTCGGGAACACTGAA.

In its sample, this clone was seen many times. The missing CDR3 end, 3 residues past where the read stops, is filled in from the germline J gene. This chain joins TRBV2 and TRBJ2-5; D is possibly TRBD1 (5 bases). Germline assignment: CDR1 SNHLY and CDR2 FYNNEI. The CDR3 loop spans 14 amino acids. V lost 2 bases and J lost 7, with 14 bases in between. The covered CDR3 bases are TGTGCCAGCAGTGAATCAAGGGGAAAAGGGACC. This translates into CASSESRGKGT. Given in full, the CDR3 is CASSESRGKGTQYF.

This clone has a count of ten or more. The read falls 3 residues short of the CDR3 end, and the missing part is taken from the germline J gene. The chain uses TRBV30 and TRBJ1-1; perhaps TRBD1 as D (5 bases). The CDR3 consists of 14 residues. The germline gives CDR1 GTSNPN, CDR2 SVGIG (reference sequence). V dropped 2 bases and J dropped 4 bases, with 14 bases sitting between them. The CDR3 loop reads CAWSTGGGPTEAFF. Partial CDR3 DNA: TGTGCCTGGAGTACGGGGGGTGGGCCCACTGAA.